This T cell receptor beta chain comes out of a study of CD8 T cells in ankylosing spondylitis. Study-wide results and limits: A TCR beta motif of eight highly homologous variants appeared characteristic of ankylosing spondylitis blood. Matched synovial fluid from ankylosing spondylitis patients was reported to be enriched for disease-linked clones. Past studies reported some motif variants in reactive arthritis synovial fluid and blood. Disease-associated clonotypes exhibited CD8+ identity and were relatively infrequent in peripheral blood.

Trimming at V came to 6 bases and at J to 4 bases, leaving 16 bases not matched to a gene. This CDR3 has 16 amino acids. Germline assignment: CDR1 DFQATT and CDR2 SNEGSKA (reference sequence). To note about this clonotype: Its antigen is unidentified.

Preparation of TCR beta libraries was done by quantitative 5'-RACE with molecular barcodes. MiXCR, applied by TCRdb to the 5' RACE reads, yields one record per CDR3 protein. The table records a few hundred thousand distinct CDR3 sequences, approximately 12% of them present only once. This clonotype was obtained from a male donor with ankylosing spondylitis. The chain has TRBV20-1 and TRBJ1-1, with 8 bases lining up with TRBD1. Material for sequencing was blood, either unsorted or a sorted T cell fraction (not recorded which). DNA for the CDR3: TGCAGTGCACGTACAGGGGGAACGAACTCGGGCACTGAAGCTTTCTTT. It yields the protein CSARTGGTNSGTEAFF.